The T cell receptor beta chain described here comes from a study of cytomegalovirus exposure and HLA in healthy donors. Overall study context: HLA-typed donors were the source of about 85 million unique TCRs held in an early data release.

Germline V lookup: CDR1 MGHDK, CDR2 SYGVNS. This CDR3 region has 14 residues. Trimming took 6 bases from V and 5 from J; bases not matched to a gene: 4. On this clone: Its antigen is unidentified.

The PCR was carried out with 60 Vbeta primers and 13 Jbeta primers. TCRdb keeps only in-frame clones here, not all; method: immunoSEQ multiplex PCR. This table holds about 140,000 clones, roughly three quarters found once. Study-level points and caveats: As a later analysis showed, a missense DCLRE1C variant was linked to trimming of TCR beta V- and J-genes. Later analysis found that TCR beta chains associated with HLA were more clonally expanded than other, equally common chains.

The sequenced material came from PBMCs. The J gene is TRBJ1-5, the V gene TRBV25-1, with 10 bases that match TRBD1. The receptor was derived from a female donor in good health and CMV-seronegative. CDR3 loop: CASSGQGEYQPQHF. CDR3 DNA sequence: TGTGCCAGCAGCGGACAGGGGGAGTATCAGCCCCAGCATTTT.